Reported below is one T cell receptor (beta chain). Its antigen has not been determined. There are no base qualities to consult, and no much larger clone falls within one base. The record originates from a study of CD8+CD57+ T cells in acquired aplastic anemia (dated by TCRdb to the late 2010s). Regarding the study in general: A mean of about 3.2 ug of DNA, ranging from about 0.19 to 30 ug, was extracted from sorted CD4+ and CD8+ cells. An average of around 10 million reads for CD4+ cells and 11.0 million reads for CD8+ cells was obtained from healthy donor samples. Overall study outcomes, separate from this receptor: Patients and healthy controls showed no significant difference in CD8+ Simpson's diversity (P=0.060). Twenty-nine CD8+ CDR3 sequences were shared between patients and controls but appeared highly expressed in patients and within their immunodominant clones.

In the germline V gene (reference sequence), CDR1 corresponds to LNHDA and CDR2 to SQIVND. The CDR3 runs 15 amino acids, cysteine and phenylalanine included. The read is trimmed to its CDR3 DNA, 45 bases read in frame from base 1. The junction carries 16 bases between V and J, which are trimmed by 3 bases and 5 bases respectively. Genomic DNA was used as template for profiling of TCR beta VDJ combinations and CDR3 sequences. An Illumina HiSeq 2000 was used for TCR repertoire sequencing. The paper's processing steps were these. Repertoire assessment relied on Simpson's diversity index, CDR3 size and DJ length profiles, and TRBV/TRBJ rearrangement plots. The most abundant DNA sequence in the deep sequencing data was defined as the immunodominant clone. CDR3 amino acid sequences were checked for sharing between subjects and were compared against published repertoires and the VDJdb database. The raw public data were reprocessed by TCRdb itself: fastp quality trimming at Q25, MiXCR clonotype calling, in-frame beta chains only. Each entry is one CDR3 protein sequence, shown with its most common DNA and genes. The V and J calls come from TCRdb's annotation, not from the publication. Here the sample has some 64,000 distinct CDR3 sequences; around 55% occur a single time. Clones ranked in the top ten supply about 2.5% of the sample.

In this study, sorted CD4+ and CD8+ T cells from the blood of healthy subjects and of severe aplastic anemia patients had their TCR repertoires deep-sequenced. Ficoll-Paque density gradient centrifugation was used to isolate peripheral blood mononuclear cells. Before DNA extraction, CD4+ and CD8+ T cells were sorted by FACS or by magnetic beads. The sample comprised sorted CD4+, CD8+, or CD8+CD57+ T cells (not recorded which) from PBMCs. The TCR originated in a human donor in good health, serving as a control. The receptor chain draws on TRBV19 and TRBJ1-1, with no confident D gene call. The CDR3: CASSIGGGARTEAFF. Read as DNA, the sequence is TGTGCCAGTAGTATTGGAGGAGGCGCGAGGACTGAAGCTTTCTTT.